This T cell receptor (beta chain) is from a study of blood T cell repertoires in COVID-19. Study background: The origin of the acute and convalescent COVID-19 samples was the United States, Italy and Spain.

Using immunoSEQ multiplex PCR, the repertoire was profiled, and TCRdb retains in-frame clones only, with some absent. The sample shows about 50,000 clones, about 89% of them seen only once. The J segment lost 10 bases and the V segment lost 2 bases, leaving 5 bases of the junction unmatched. The germline V gene has CDR1 MNHNS and CDR2 SASEGT. This CDR3 is built from 15 residues. This rearrangement joins TRBV6-1 to TRBJ2-1; 13 bases agree with TRBD2. This TCR came from a human donor in a cohort sampled during active COVID-19. Input material: peripheral blood. CDR3 coding DNA: TGTGCCAGCAGTGAACTAGGACTAGCGGGAGAAGAGCAGTTCTTC. Amino acid sequence: CASSELGLAGEEQFF.